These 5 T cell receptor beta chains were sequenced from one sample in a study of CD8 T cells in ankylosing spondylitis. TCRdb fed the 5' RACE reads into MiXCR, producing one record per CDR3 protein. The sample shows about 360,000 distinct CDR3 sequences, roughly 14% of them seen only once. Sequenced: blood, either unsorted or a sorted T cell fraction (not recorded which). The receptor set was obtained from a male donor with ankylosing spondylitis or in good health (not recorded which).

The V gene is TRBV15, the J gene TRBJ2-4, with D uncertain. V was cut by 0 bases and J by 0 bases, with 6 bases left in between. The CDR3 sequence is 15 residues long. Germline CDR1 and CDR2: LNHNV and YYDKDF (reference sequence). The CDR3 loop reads CATSRDYVAKNIQYF. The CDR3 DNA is TGTGCCACCAGCAGAGATTACGTAGCCAAAAACATTCAGTACTTC.

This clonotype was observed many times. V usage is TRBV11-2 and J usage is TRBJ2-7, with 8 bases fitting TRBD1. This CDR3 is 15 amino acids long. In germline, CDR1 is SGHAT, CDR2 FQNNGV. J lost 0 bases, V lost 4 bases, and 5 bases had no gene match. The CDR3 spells CASSSGQGYSYEQYF. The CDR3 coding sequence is TGTGCCAGCAGCTCCGGACAGGGCTACTCCTACGAGCAGTACTTC.

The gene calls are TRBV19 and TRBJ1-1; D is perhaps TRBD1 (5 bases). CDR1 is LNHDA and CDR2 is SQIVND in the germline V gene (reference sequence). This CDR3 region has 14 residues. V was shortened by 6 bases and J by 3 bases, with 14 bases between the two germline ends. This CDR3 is CASRETAGDTEAFF. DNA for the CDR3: TGTGCCAGTAGGGAGACAGCGGGGGACACTGAAGCTTTCTTT. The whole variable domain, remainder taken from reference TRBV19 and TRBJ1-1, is DGGITQSPKYLFRKEGQNVTLSCEQNLNHDAMYWYRQDPGQGLRLIYYSQIVNDFQKGDIAEGYSVSREKKESFPLTVTSAQKNPTAFYLCASRETAGDTEAFFGQGTRLTVV.

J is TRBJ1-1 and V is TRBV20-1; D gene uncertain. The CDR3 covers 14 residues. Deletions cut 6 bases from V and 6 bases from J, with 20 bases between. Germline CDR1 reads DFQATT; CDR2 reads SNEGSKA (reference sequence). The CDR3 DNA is TGCAGTGCCCCTAGAGCGGATGGGGTTTCTGAAGCTTTCTTT. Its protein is CSAPRADGVSEAFF.

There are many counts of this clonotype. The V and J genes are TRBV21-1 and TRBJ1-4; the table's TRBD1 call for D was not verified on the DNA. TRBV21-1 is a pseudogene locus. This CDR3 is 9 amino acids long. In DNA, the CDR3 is TGTGCCAGCACCCGGACAGATTCCTTT. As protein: CASTRTDSF.